The 2 T cell receptor beta chains reported below all come from one sample, sequenced in a study of blood T cell repertoires in COVID-19. The repertoire was sequenced with immunoSEQ multiplex PCR; TCRdb's copy has only in-frame clones and lacks some. In the table there are 40,000 to 45,000 clones, roughly nine tenths of which are singletons. The specimen sequenced was peripheral blood. The receptors were sampled from a human donor in a cohort sampled during active COVID-19.

This clone was recorded only once. The V gene is TRBV18, the J gene TRBJ2-5; D remains ambiguous. V was trimmed by 2 bases and J by 0 bases, leaving 7 bases between them. This CDR3 spans 14 amino acids. Per the germline V gene, CDR1 is KGHSH and CDR2 is LQKENI. DNA of the CDR3: TGTGCCAGCTCACCAGGAGCGTACCAAGAGACCCAGTACTTC. Translation gives CASSPGAYQETQYF.

The chain carries TRBV30 and TRBJ1-3; D not certain. With 1 base removed from V and 3 bases from J, the gap between germline ends came to 16 bases. The CDR3 length is 16 residues. Germline lookup yields CDR1 GTSNPN and CDR2 SVGIG (reference sequence). The CDR3 nucleotides read TGTGCCTGGAGTGCTACCGCGTACTTCCGTGGAAACACCATATATTTT. Protein product: CAWSATAYFRGNTIYF.